This paragraph covers one TCR beta chain sequence. Its antigen remains unknown. TCR beta cDNA libraries had unique molecular identifiers. TCRdb reprocessed the PCR reads via MiXCR and lists one record per CDR3 protein. This table holds about 770,000 distinct CDR3 sequences, around 42% found once. This entry is derived from a study of post-analysis software for immune sequencing data. Overall study results and limits: Elevated frequency relative to controls characterized four or five TRBV segments in patients, TRBV5-6, TRBV5-1 and TRBV20-1 among them. Among multiple sclerosis patients, normalized Chao1 diversity was significantly below that of controls.

This CDR3 has 14 amino acids. Trimming took off 6 bases at V and 4 bases at J, with 15 bases between the two ends. This sequence joins TRBV12-3 or TRBV12-4 and TRBJ2-5; D may correspond to TRBD1 or TRBD2 (6 bases each). The sequence was obtained from a girl under 18 with multiple sclerosis. Input material: blood. The CDR3 region has the DNA TGTGCCAGCAGAGAGGGGGGTGGGTCAGAGACCCAGTACTTC. Its translation is CASREGGGSETQYF.